One and the same sample provided the 27 T cell receptor beta chains below, sequenced in a study of T cells in Graves' hyperthyroidism and ophthalmopathy. RNA transcripts provided the source from which TCR beta CDR3 regions were amplified. Initially, a first-round RT-PCR of the TCR CDR3 employed the HTBI primer set. TCRdb used MiXCR to reprocess the multiplex PCR reads, holding one entry per CDR3 protein. Of 550,000 to 650,000 distinct CDR3 sequences listed, approximately 14% were seen once; the top ten hold about 5.8%. The material sequenced was blood. The receptors originated from a woman aged 25 to 39 with Graves' hyperthyroidism that later progressed to Graves' ophthalmopathy.

This clonotype was observed many times. The J gene is TRBJ1-2, the V gene TRBV27; no clear D. V lost 0 bases to trimming and J lost 5 bases, with 7 bases between them. CDR1 and CDR2 (germline): MNHEY, SMNVEV (reference sequence). CDR3 length: 13 residues. In DNA, the CDR3 is TGTGCCAGCAGTTTATCGTCAGCTTATGGCTACACCTTC. This codes for CASSLSSAYGYTF.

In this sample, this clonotype turned up many times. The V gene is TRBV27, the J gene TRBJ2-1; TRBD2 is a possible D gene (6 bases). From germline, CDR1 is MNHEY and CDR2 SMNVEV (reference sequence). The ends were cut back, 5 bases at V and 5 bases at J, with 25 bases in the middle. The CDR3 totals 18 residues. CDR3 sequence (DNA): TGTGCCAGCAGTCCCTACCCCGGTAATAGCGGTAGAGACAATGAGCAGTTCTTC. Translation: CASSPYPGNSGRDNEQFF.

V gene TRBV15 combines with J gene TRBJ2-7; no definite D call. Germline V CDR1 and CDR2: LNHNV, YYDKDF (reference sequence). V was clipped by 0 bases and J by 3 bases, with 6 bases between them. The CDR3 has 13 residues. CDR3 loop: CATSRDPYYEQYF. The CDR3 region has the DNA TGTGCCACCAGCAGAGACCCCTACTACGAGCAGTACTTC.

This clonotype was seen at least ten times. The chain has TRBV11-3 and TRBJ1-2, with TRBD1 as a possible D gene (6 bases). Deletions cut 0 bases from V and 3 bases from J, with 11 bases between. Germline CDR1 reads SGHNT; CDR2 reads YENEEA. The CDR3 length is 15 residues. The CDR3 loop is CASSLDGQSHYGYTF. The DNA of the CDR3 is TGTGCCAGCAGCTTAGATGGACAGTCCCACTATGGCTACACCTTC.

This clonotype was found a few times. This chain connects TRBV5-4 to TRBJ2-5, with D possibly TRBD1 on 5 matching bases. This CDR3 is built from 17 residues. V gave up 6 bases and J gave up 2 bases, with 23 bases separating them. Germline assignment: CDR1 SGHNT and CDR2 YYREEE (reference sequence). In nucleotides, the CDR3 is TGTGCCAGCAAAGCTTCCCCCAGGGCGGAGTGGCAAGAGACCCAGTACTTC. This sequence encodes CASKASPRAEWQETQYF.

The chain recombines TRBV28 with TRBJ2-4, with TRBD1 as a possible D gene (8 bases). V shed 5 bases and J shed 0 bases, with 17 bases lying between them. The germline V gene encodes CDR1 MDHEN and CDR2 SYDVKM. The CDR3 is made up of 17 amino acids. The DNA for the CDR3 is TGTGCCAGCAGTCGACGGACAGGGAGGGGAGCCAAAAACATTCAGTACTTC. Translation: CASSRRTGRGAKNIQYF.

In this sample, this clonotype turned up many times. The chain is built from TRBV20-1 and TRBJ2-2; TRBD1 aligns across 9 bases. The germline V gene encodes CDR1 DFQATT and CDR2 SNEGSKA (reference sequence). With V trimmed by 3 bases and J by 2 bases, 1 base remained unmatched. This CDR3 is built from 14 residues. The CDR3 nucleotides are TGCAGTGCTAGGACAGGGGGAAACACCGGGGAGCTGTTTTTT. As protein: CSARTGGNTGELFF.

As to this clonotype: The CDR3 carries no conserved terminal phenylalanine or tryptophan, so it likely arises from a read error. CDR3 nucleotides: TGTGCCAGCAGCGGACTGGACAGGTTTAACACTGAAGCTTTCTCT. Translated, it gives CASSGLDRFNTEAFS. This chain joins TRBV7-9 and TRBJ1-1; 7 positions agree with TRBD1. With 5 bases clipped from V and 2 bases from J, the junction kept 8 bases outside the gene matches. This CDR3 region has 15 residues. Germline V gene lookup returns CDR1 SEHNR and CDR2 FQNEAQ (reference sequence).

This clonotype was seen repeatedly, ten times or more. The chain joins TRBV28 to TRBJ2-7; 10 positions agree with TRBD2. Germline values: CDR1 MDHEN, CDR2 SYDVKM. This CDR3 spans 14 amino acids. V was clipped by 2 bases and J by 3 bases; unmatched bases: 1. CDR3 loop: CASSLASGSYEQYF. In nucleotides, the CDR3 is TGTGCCAGCAGTTTAGCTAGCGGGAGCTACGAGCAGTACTTC.

Many counts were recorded for this clonotype. The rearrangement links TRBV9 to TRBJ2-7, with 7 bases matching TRBD2. Germline CDR1 and CDR2: SGDLS and YYNGEE. V shed 0 bases, J shed 7 bases, and the junction held 13 bases outside the gene matches. CDR3 length: 16 amino acids. CDR3 residues: CASSVEAGANSGEQYF. The CDR3 bases are TGTGCCAGCAGCGTAGAGGCGGGAGCCAACTCGGGGGAGCAGTACTTC.

This clonotype has a count of ten or more. J is TRBJ1-1 and V is TRBV30; 7 bases line up with TRBD1. V shed 2 bases and J 7 bases; nucleotides not matched to a gene: 7. Germline CDR1 GTSNPN, CDR2 SVGIG (reference sequence). The CDR3 is made up of 13 amino acids. The CDR3 loop reads CAWSRTGEGEAFF. The CDR3 DNA follows: TGTGCCTGGAGTCGTACAGGGGAGGGTGAAGCTTTCTTT.

In this sample, this clonotype turned up a few times. V gene TRBV15 combines with J gene TRBJ2-7; TRBD1 aligns across 7 bases. Germline values: CDR1 LNHNV, CDR2 YYDKDF (reference sequence). The CDR3 runs 15 residues. The V segment lost 3 bases and the J segment 0 bases; nucleotides outside the gene matches: 5. CDR3 in DNA: TGTGCCACCAGCAGCAGACAGGGAAGCTCCTACGAGCAGTACTTC. Its protein is CATSSRQGSSYEQYF.

The sample holds many counts of this clonotype. The chain uses TRBV14 and TRBJ1-2, with D unresolved. The CDR3 contains 16 residues. V lost 0 bases to trimming and J lost 8 bases, with 19 bases between them. Germline values: CDR1 SGHDN, CDR2 FVKESK. This CDR3 reads CASSQETRIRYDGYTF. In DNA, the CDR3 is TGTGCCAGCAGCCAAGAGACCAGGATACGATATGACGGCTACACCTTC.

The sample holds many counts of this clonotype. V and J are TRBV2 and TRBJ2-7; TRBD1 agrees at 8 bases. V dropped 7 bases and J dropped 3; count of bases not matched to a gene: 8. CDR1 SNHLY and CDR2 FYNNEI come from the germline V gene. This CDR3 comprises 14 residues. CDR3 loop: CASKGDRSYYEQYF. The DNA for the CDR3 is TGTGCCAGCAAGGGGGACAGGTCTTACTACGAGCAGTACTTC.

This chain connects TRBV27 to TRBJ1-1, with TRBD1 identical over 8 bases. CDR1 and CDR2 from the germline V gene are MNHEY and SMNVEV (reference sequence). V lost 5 bases to trimming and J lost 4 bases; unmatched junction nucleotides: 9. This CDR3 has 15 residues. CDR3 protein: CASSPIQGARTEAFF. The CDR3 nucleotides are TGTGCCAGCAGTCCCATCCAGGGGGCGCGCACTGAAGCTTTCTTT.

The rearrangement links TRBV7-6 to TRBJ2-7, with 8 positions matching TRBD1. V was pared by 1 base and J by 9 bases, with 14 bases of the junction left unmatched. The germline V gene encodes CDR1 SGHVS and CDR2 FNYEAQ. The CDR3 is made up of 16 amino acids. The CDR3 nucleotides read TGTGCCAGCAGCTTAGAAGTTTCAGGGGGCATCCACGGGCAGTACTTC. The encoded protein is CASSLEVSGGIHGQYF. Full variable domain (rest looked up from reference TRBV7-6 and TRBJ2-7): GAGVSQSPRYKVTKRGQDVALRCDPISGHVSLYWYRQALGQGPEFLTYFNYEAQQDKSGLPNDRFSAERPEGSISTLTIQRTEQRDSAMYRCASSLEVSGGIHGQYFGPGTRLTVT.

This clonotype has a count of ten or more. This chain joins TRBV3-1 and TRBJ1-4; D unclear. Between the trimmed V and J ends, which lost 4 bases and 6 bases, there was a span of 12 bases. In germline, CDR1 is LGHDT, CDR2 YNNKEL (reference sequence). The length of the CDR3 is 14 residues. This chain's CDR3 is CASSRKGGDEKLFF. The CDR3 coding sequence is TGTGCCAGCAGCCGCAAGGGCGGGGATGAAAAACTGTTTTTT.

In this sample, this clonotype turned up many times. V usage is TRBV27 and J usage is TRBJ1-6, with D perhaps TRBD1 (5 bases). Germline CDR1 and CDR2: MNHEY and SMNVEV (reference sequence). V was trimmed by 1 base and J by 10 bases, leaving 17 bases between them. The length of the CDR3 is 16 residues. CDR3 sequence reads: CASSLFGGARNSPLHF. The CDR3 DNA sequence: TGTGCCAGCAGTTTATTTGGAGGGGCCAGGAACTCACCCCTCCACTTT.

This clonotype was seen at least ten times. The chain is built from TRBV19 and TRBJ2-7, with TRBD2 matching over 9 bases. Per the germline V gene, CDR1 is LNHDA and CDR2 is SQIVND (reference sequence). This CDR3 region has 17 residues. Trimming took 5 bases from V and 0 from J; bases not matched to a gene: 11. In DNA form, the CDR3 reads TGTGCCAGTAGTGTCCTTCCACTAGCGGGCTACTCCTACGAGCAGTACTTC. The encoded protein is CASSVLPLAGYSYEQYF.

At least ten counts were recorded for this clonotype. The rearrangement uses TRBV6-2 or TRBV6-3 and TRBJ1-1; a possible D gene is TRBD1 (6 bases). This CDR3 has 16 amino acids. V lost 9 bases and J 7 bases, leaving 27 bases between the germline ends. Germline V CDR1 and CDR2: MNHEY, SVGEGT. In DNA, the CDR3 is TGTGCCAGTTTAGTCCTTCGAACAGGGCGTGGAGGTGAAGCTTTCTTT. It translates to CASLVLRTGRGGEAFF.

This clonotype was seen ten or more times. The V gene is TRBV6-2 or TRBV6-3, the J gene TRBJ1-4, with a possible D match to TRBD1 (5 bases). V lost 6 bases and J 12 bases, leaving 17 bases between the germline ends. The CDR3 runs 13 residues. Looked up from germline, CDR1 is MNHEY and CDR2 is SVGEGT. This chain's CDR3 is CASSPDTENQLFF. DNA for the CDR3: TGTGCCAGCAGCCCGGACACCGAGAATCAACTGTTTTTT.

This clonotype has ten or more counts. The chain links TRBV5-6 to TRBJ2-1; the match to TRBD2 covers 8 bases. Germline V gives CDR1 SGHDT, CDR2 YYEEEE. The V and J ends lost 4 bases and 6 bases, in that order; junction bases with no gene match: 15. The CDR3 is 17 amino acids. Here the CDR3 DNA reads TGTGCCAGCAGCCGAGTGGGGGCAGCGGGAGATCGCAATGAGCAGTTCTTC. Residues: CASSRVGAAGDRNEQFF.

This clonotype was picked up many times. V and J are TRBV28 and TRBJ2-7; D may correspond to TRBD1 or TRBD2 (5 bases each). The V end was cut by 7 bases, the J end by 2 bases, with 15 bases between. Per germline, CDR1 MDHEN and CDR2 SYDVKM. The CDR3 spans 14 residues. The CDR3 reads CASKGPGEAYEQYF. In DNA form, the CDR3 reads TGTGCCAGCAAGGGACCGGGCGAAGCCTACGAGCAGTACTTC.

This clonotype was counted ten times or more. The chain uses TRBV27 and TRBJ1-6, with D maybe TRBD1 (5 bases). The CDR3 is 15 residues long. Trimming shortened V by 4 bases and J by 0 bases, and 7 bases separated the two germline ends. CDR1 is MNHEY, CDR2 SMNVEV, per germline (reference sequence). The CDR3 loop reads CASSYRSSYNSPLHF. The CDR3 DNA is TGTGCCAGCAGTTACAGGAGCTCCTATAATTCACCCCTCCACTTT.

This clonotype was found many times. The genes are TRBV27 and TRBJ1-1; TRBD1 is a possible D gene (5 bases). The CDR3 is made up of 13 amino acids. The germline CDR1 and CDR2 sequences are MNHEY and SMNVEV (reference sequence). V lost 8 bases to trimming and J lost 2 bases, with 12 bases between them. CDR3 protein: CASGGGINTEAFF. Here the CDR3 DNA reads TGTGCCAGCGGGGGGGGAATAAACACTGAAGCTTTCTTT.

This clonotype was recorded many times. This sequence joins TRBV12-3 or TRBV12-4 and TRBJ1-1, with D possibly matching TRBD1 (6 bases). Trimming left V 5 bases short and J 10 bases short, with 17 bases between. The CDR3 contains 13 residues. In nucleotides, the CDR3 is TGTGCCAGCAGTCTAGGGCCGAGGGGGACAGCTTTCTTT. This gives the protein CASSLGPRGTAFF.

This chain uses TRBV5-1 with TRBJ2-3; D uncertain. The V end was cut by 0 bases, the J end by 1 base, with 6 bases between. The CDR3 is 14 amino acids. Germline V gives CDR1 SGHRS, CDR2 YFSETQ. The CDR3 reads CASSLEVGTDTQYF. The CDR3 DNA sequence: TGCGCCAGCAGCTTGGAGGTCGGCACAGATACGCAGTATTTT.